There are a few counts of the clone carrying this T cell receptor beta chain. Its antigen is unidentified. These data belong to a study of post-analysis software for immune sequencing data. On the study more broadly: Recorded subtypes: relapsing-remitting, secondary progressive, progressive-relapsing; some patients unannotated.

Germline CDR1 SGHNT, CDR2 YENEEA. CDR3 length: 16 residues. V lost 1 base and J 1 base, leaving 11 bases between the germline ends. Each TCR beta cDNA library carried unique molecular identifiers. MiXCR, run by TCRdb on the PCR reads, gives a single entry per CDR3 protein. The sample records 650,000 to 850,000 distinct CDR3 sequences, about 50% being singletons. The study, taken as a whole, reports: Four or five TRBV segments were more frequent in patients than controls; TRBV5-6, TRBV5-1 and TRBV20-1 belonged to this group. Controls significantly exceeded multiple sclerosis patients in normalized Chao1 diversity.

V and J are TRBV11-3 and TRBJ2-1; the D gene could be TRBD1 or TRBD2 (5 bases each). The origin of this receptor is a girl between 10 and 17 years old with multiple sclerosis. What was sequenced was blood. CDR3 sequence reads: CASSLGPGPSYNEQFF. CDR3 nucleotide sequence: TGTGCCAGCAGCTTAGGCCCGGGACCGTCCTACAATGAGCAGTTCTTC.